This TCR beta chain emerged from a study of radiotherapy plus CTLA-4 blockade in lung cancer. The germline V gene has CDR1 SGHTA and CDR2 FQGNSA. The length of the CDR3 is 16 residues. The V and J ends lost 5 bases and 5 bases, in that order; junction bases with no gene match: 12. Profiling relied on immunoSEQ multiplex PCR, and the TCRdb table lists in-frame clones only, not all of them. The table includes about 43,000 clones, about 70% detected once. In this sample, this clone turned up once. The sequenced sample was peripheral blood, obtained from a patient treated with radiotherapy plus ipilimumab. The V and J genes are TRBV7-2 and TRBJ2-3; 8 nucleotides match TRBD2. The sequence was collected from a human donor with non-small cell lung cancer who had a partial response to radiotherapy plus ipilimumab. CDR3 sequence reads: CASSPTRGGRGDTQYF. The CDR3 region has the DNA TGTGCCAGCAGCCCGACCCGGGGGGGGCGGGGAGATACGCAGTATTTT. Filled out from reference TRBV7-2 and TRBJ2-3, the complete variable domain reads GAGVSQSPSNKVTEKGKDVELRCDPISGHTALYWYRQSLGQGLEFLIYFQGNSAPDKSGLPSDRFSAERTGGSVSTLTIQRTQQEDSAVYLCASSPTRGGRGDTQYFGPGTRLTVL.